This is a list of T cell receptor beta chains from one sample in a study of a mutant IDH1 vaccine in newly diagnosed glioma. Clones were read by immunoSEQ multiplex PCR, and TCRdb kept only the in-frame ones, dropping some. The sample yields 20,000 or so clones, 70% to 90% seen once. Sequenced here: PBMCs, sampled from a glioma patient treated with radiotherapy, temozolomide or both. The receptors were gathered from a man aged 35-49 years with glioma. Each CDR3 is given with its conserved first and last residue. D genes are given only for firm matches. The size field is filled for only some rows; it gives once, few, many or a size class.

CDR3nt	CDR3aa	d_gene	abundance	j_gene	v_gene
TGCAGCGCTTTGGGCCGGGAAATTACCAAAAACATTCAGTACTTC	CSALGREITKNIQYF	NA	once	TRBJ2-4	TRBV29-1
TGTGCCAGCAGTTTCGGTTGGGCAGGAAACACCGGGGAGCTGTTTTTT	CASSFGWAGNTGELFF	NA	medium-sized	TRBJ2-2	TRBV28
TGTGCCAGCAGTAAAGGACAGGGGGCGGGAACCGGGGAGCTGTTTTTT	CASSKGQGAGTGELFF	TRBD1	NA	TRBJ2-2	TRBV6-1
TGTGCCAGCAGTGACCGACAGGCGATGAACACTGAAGCTTTCTTT	CASSDRQAMNTEAFF	NA	NA	TRBJ1-1	TRBV6-1
TGTGCCAGCAGCGTAGGGGGCTCCTACAATGAGCAGTTCTTC	CASSVGGSYNEQFF	NA	NA	TRBJ2-1	TRBV9
TGCGCCAGCAGCTTGGGGACCCGTAGGGGCATGAACACTGAAGCTTTCTTT	CASSLGTRRGMNTEAFF	NA	NA	TRBJ1-1	TRBV5-1
TGCGCCAGCAGCTCATGGACAGGGGGTTTGAACACTGAAGCTTTCTTT	CASSSWTGGLNTEAFF	TRBD1	NA	TRBJ1-1	TRBV5-1
TGTGCCAGCAGCTTAGACGGTTGGGGCTACACCTTC	CASSLDGWGYTF	NA	NA	TRBJ1-2	TRBV7-9
TGCGCCAGCAGCCAAGTGGGAGGGGAGACCCAGTACTTC	CASSQVGGETQYF	TRBD2	NA	TRBJ2-5	TRBV4-3
TGTGCCAGCAGTGATCTGGCCAGGACCTACGAGCAGTACTTC	CASSDLARTYEQYF	NA	NA	TRBJ2-7	TRBV6-1
TGCAGCGTTACGGGCCGGGCTAGCGGAGACAATGAGCAGTTCTTC	CSVTGRASGDNEQFF	TRBD2	NA	TRBJ2-1	TRBV29-1
TGTGCCAGCAGGCTCGGGTCCCTCAATTCACCCCTCCACTTT	CASRLGSLNSPLHF	NA	NA	TRBJ1-6	TRBV7-9
TGCGCCAGCGGAATCCCAGAGCGGGGGACCACAGATACGCAGTATTTT	CASGIPERGTTDTQYF	TRBD2	NA	TRBJ2-3	TRBV5-1
TGTGCCAGCAGCGTAGACCAAGGGGTAGCTTTCTTT	CASSVDQGVAFF	NA	NA	TRBJ1-1	TRBV9
TGTGCCAGCAGCTTAAACCCAGCGGGGATGGATACGCAGTATTTT	CASSLNPAGMDTQYF	TRBD2	NA	TRBJ2-3	TRBV11-2
TGTGCCAGCCGGCCCGAGGGTATGGGGGGCTACACCTTC	CASRPEGMGGYTF	NA	NA	TRBJ1-2	TRBV6-6
TGTGCCAGCAGTTACAAAAGGACAGGGGGCGGCTATGGCTACACCTTC	CASSYKRTGGGYGYTF	TRBD1	NA	TRBJ1-2	TRBV6-5
TGCAGCGTTGTGCGGGCTAGCGGGGTTTACAATGAGCAGTTCTTC	CSVVRASGVYNEQFF	TRBD2	NA	TRBJ2-1	TRBV29-1
TGTGCCAGCAGCCGGGACACGTTATCAGCTAACTATGGCTACACCTTC	CASSRDTLSANYGYTF	NA	NA	TRBJ1-2	TRBV5-4
TGTGCCAGCAGTGAATTTGTGGTGGGGGGGAGCAATCAGCCCCAGCATTTT	CASSEFVVGGSNQPQHF	NA	NA	TRBJ1-5	TRBV6-1
TGTGCAATACACCTCGAAGGGACCTGGGGAGCTTTCTTT	CAIHLEGTWGAFF	NA	NA	TRBJ1-1	TRBV6-1
TGTGCCAGCAGCCCTCGGGGACAGGGGAGAAGGCCTAACACTGAAGCTTTCTTT	CASSPRGQGRRPNTEAFF	TRBD1	NA	TRBJ1-1	TRBV5-4
TGCGCCAGCAGCCAGACTGATAATTCACCCCTCCACTTT	CASSQTDNSPLHF	NA	NA	TRBJ1-6	TRBV4-1
TGTGCCAGCAGCTTTGAAGGGGTCTCAAAGCAGTACTTC	CASSFEGVSKQYF	NA	NA	TRBJ2-7	TRBV7-2
TGCAGCGTTCGACTAGCGGGGGCCCACCAAGAGACCCAGTACTTC	CSVRLAGAHQETQYF	TRBD2	NA	TRBJ2-5	TRBV29-1
TGCGCCAGCAGTGATCGGGGACAACAAGAGACCCAGTACTTC	CASSDRGQQETQYF	NA	once	TRBJ2-5	TRBV10-1
TGTGCCATCAGTGAGTTAAGTGATAATCAGCCCCAGCATTTT	CAISELSDNQPQHF	NA	NA	TRBJ1-5	TRBV10-3
TGTGCCAGCTCGGGACAGAACACCGGGGAGCTGTTTTTT	CASSGQNTGELFF	NA	NA	TRBJ2-2	TRBV25-1
TGCAGTGGCCTCGCCACAGATACGCAGTATTTT	CSGLATDTQYF	NA	once	TRBJ2-3	TRBV20-1
TGTGCCAGCAGCCCTTCAGCGAACACTGAAGCTTTCTTT	CASSPSANTEAFF	NA	NA	TRBJ1-1	TRBV9
TGTGCCAGCAGCTCCCTGGGTACAGGGTTCCACGAGCAGTACTTC	CASSSLGTGFHEQYF	NA	large	TRBJ2-7	TRBV7-3